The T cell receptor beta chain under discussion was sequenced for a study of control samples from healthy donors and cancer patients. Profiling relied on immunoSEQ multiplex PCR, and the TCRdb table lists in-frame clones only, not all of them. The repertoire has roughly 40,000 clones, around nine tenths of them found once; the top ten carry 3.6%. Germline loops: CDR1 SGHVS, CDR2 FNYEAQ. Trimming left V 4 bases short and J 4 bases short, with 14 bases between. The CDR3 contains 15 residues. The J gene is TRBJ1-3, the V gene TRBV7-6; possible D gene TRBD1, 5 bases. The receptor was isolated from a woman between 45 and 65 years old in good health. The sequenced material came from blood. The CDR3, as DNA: TGTGCCAGCAGCTCCGGCACAGGAACCGGAAACACCATATATTTT. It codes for CASSSGTGTGNTIYF.